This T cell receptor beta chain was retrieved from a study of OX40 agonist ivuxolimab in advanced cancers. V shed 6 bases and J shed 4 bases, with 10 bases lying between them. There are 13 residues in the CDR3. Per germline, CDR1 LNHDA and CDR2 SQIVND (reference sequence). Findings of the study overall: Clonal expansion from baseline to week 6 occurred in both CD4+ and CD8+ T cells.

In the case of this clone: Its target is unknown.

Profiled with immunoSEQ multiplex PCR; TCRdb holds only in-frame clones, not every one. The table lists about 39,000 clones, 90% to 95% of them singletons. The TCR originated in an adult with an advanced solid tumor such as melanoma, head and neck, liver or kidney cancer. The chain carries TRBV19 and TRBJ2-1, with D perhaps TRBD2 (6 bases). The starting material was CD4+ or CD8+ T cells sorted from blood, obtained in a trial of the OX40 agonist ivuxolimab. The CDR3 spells CASRLALYNEQFF. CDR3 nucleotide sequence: TGTGCCAGTAGACTAGCCCTTTACAATGAGCAGTTCTTC.